This T cell receptor (beta chain) was identified during a study of shared clonotypes between healthy human individuals. As regards this clone: The sample holds other DNA sequences that translate to the same CDR3.

Here immunoSEQ multiplex PCR was the method, and the copy in TCRdb shows in-frame clones only, minus some. The data show 950,000 to 1,300,000 clones, around 75% seen once. Trimming removed 3 bases at V and 7 bases at J, with 8 bases between. This CDR3 has 11 amino acids. Germline V gene data show CDR1 as SGDLS and CDR2 as YYNGEE. Nashville, Tennessee was home to all donors, who were Caucasian adults. V and J are TRBV9 and TRBJ2-7; a possible D gene is TRBD2 (5 bases). The sequenced sample was memory CD4+ T cells sorted from blood. Stated subset: CD45RA-negative fraction. This receptor was identified in a man between 18 and 35 years old in good health. The CDR3 coding sequence is TGTGCCAGCAGCGCCGGAGGAGAGCAGTACTTC. Translated: CASSAGGEQYF.